Below are 18 T cell receptor beta chains sequenced from a single sample in a study of control samples from healthy donors and cancer patients. Method: immunoSEQ multiplex PCR; TCRdb's copy keeps in-frame clones and lacks some. The data contain about 120,000 clones, more than 70% of them singletons. Sequencing used blood. These TCRs come from a man aged 45-60 years in good health.

The chain recombines TRBV19 with TRBJ1-1; D is unresolved. The CDR3 sequence is 12 residues long. The V and J ends lost 1 base and 10 bases respectively, with 10 bases between them. Germline V gene data show CDR1 as LNHDA and CDR2 as SQIVND (reference sequence). The CDR3 DNA reads TGTGCCAGTAGTATAGGAACCCTGGGAGCTTTCTTT. Protein sequence: CASSIGTLGAFF. Drawing the rest from reference TRBV19 and TRBJ1-1, the complete variable domain is DGGITQSPKYLFRKEGQNVTLSCEQNLNHDAMYWYRQDPGQGLRLIYYSQIVNDFQKGDIAEGYSVSREKKESFPLTVTSAQKNPTAFYLCASSIGTLGAFFGQGTRLTVV.

CDR3 in DNA: TGTGCCTGGAGTGTACGGCAGGCCACTGAAGCTTTCTTT. This translates into CAWSVRQATEAFF. The V and J genes are TRBV30 and TRBJ1-1; D uncertain. Trimming pared 0 bases from V and 4 bases from J, leaving 9 bases between. The CDR3 runs 13 residues. Germline V gene data show CDR1 as GTSNPN and CDR2 as SVGIG (reference sequence).

V is TRBV27 and J is TRBJ2-3; D is tentatively TRBD1 or TRBD2 (7 bases each). Trimming pared 7 bases from V and 5 bases from J, leaving 25 bases between. There are 17 residues in the CDR3. Germline CDR1 is MNHEY and CDR2 is SMNVEV (reference sequence). CDR3 loop: CASIPGERGRGGDTQYF. CDR3 DNA: TGTGCCAGCATCCCTGGGGAGAGGGGGCGCGGGGGAGATACGCAGTATTTT.

This sequence joins TRBV6-2 or TRBV6-3 and TRBJ1-3; D uncertain. Germline CDR1 MNHEY, CDR2 SVGEGT. The V and J ends lost 4 bases and 0 bases respectively, with 13 bases between them. The CDR3 extends over 16 amino acids. This chain's CDR3 is CASSSAAGFSGNTIYF. DNA for the CDR3: TGTGCCAGCAGTTCCGCCGCTGGTTTCTCTGGAAACACCATATATTTT.

This clone has just a few counts. V is TRBV28 and J is TRBJ1-2, with a tentative D call TRBD1 (5 bases). From germline, CDR1 is MDHEN and CDR2 SYDVKM. V was pared by 5 bases and J by 4 bases, with 11 bases between. The CDR3 is made up of 13 amino acids. Written as DNA, the CDR3 is TGTGCCAGCAGTGGGGGATGGGGCTATGGCTACACCTTC. Amino acids: CASSGGWGYGYTF.

The chain combines TRBV13 with TRBJ2-4; possible D gene TRBD2, 6 bases. This CDR3 contains 17 residues. V shed 0 bases and J shed 0 bases, with 12 bases lying between them. CDR1 PRHDT and CDR2 FYEKMQ come from the germline V gene (reference sequence). Here the CDR3 reads CASSLGQNSGAKNIQYF. CDR3 in DNA: TGTGCCAGCAGCTTAGGCCAGAATAGCGGAGCCAAAAACATTCAGTACTTC.

This chain connects TRBV30 to TRBJ2-3, with 14 nucleotides matching TRBD2. The trim removed 1 base at V and 4 bases at J, leaving 10 bases unmatched. CDR3 size: 18 residues. Germline V gives CDR1 GTSNPN, CDR2 SVGIG (reference sequence). The CDR3 region has the DNA TGTGCCTGGAGTGCCTCGGGACTAGCGGGGGACTACTCAGATACGCAGTATTTT. Translation gives CAWSASGLAGDYSDTQYF. Complete variable domain (other parts from reference TRBV30 and TRBJ2-3): SQTIHQWPATLVQPVGSPLSLECTVEGTSNPNLYWYRQAAGRGLQLLFYSVGIGQISSEVPQNLSASRPQDRQFILSSKKLLLSDSGFYLCAWSASGLAGDYSDTQYFGPGTRLTVL.

The gene calls are TRBV27 and TRBJ1-2; 7 bases fit TRBD1. The J segment lost 3 bases and the V segment lost 7 bases, leaving 8 bases of the junction unmatched. Looked up from germline, CDR1 is MNHEY and CDR2 is SMNVEV (reference sequence). The CDR3 is made up of 14 amino acids. CDR3 loop: CASTDRPFDYGYTF. CDR3 nucleotide sequence: TGTGCCAGCACGGACAGGCCGTTTGACTATGGCTACACCTTC.

The chain carries TRBV29-1 and TRBJ2-7; TRBD1 aligns across 7 bases. This CDR3 has 14 amino acids. The germline gives CDR1 SQVTM, CDR2 ANQGSEA. Trimming cost V 3 bases and J 3 bases; bases outside gene matches: 8. The CDR3 DNA sequence: TGCAGCGTTGATTACAGGGGCAGCAACTACGAGCAGTACTTC. It yields the protein CSVDYRGSNYEQYF.

This clone was found once. The genes are TRBV5-1 and TRBJ2-7; 7 bases align to TRBD1. The CDR3 length is 16 residues. J lost 2 bases, V lost 0 bases, and 8 bases had no gene match. The germline gives CDR1 SGHRS, CDR2 YFSETQ. CDR3 loop: CASSLEGAGAAYEQYF. The CDR3 bases are TGCGCCAGCAGCTTGGAGGGGGCAGGGGCGGCCTACGAGCAGTACTTC.

This chain uses TRBV5-5 with TRBJ1-4; unclear D gene. The CDR3 covers 17 residues. V lost 0 bases, J lost 0 bases, and 12 bases lay in between. CDR1 is SGHKS and CDR2 is YYEKEE in the germline V gene (reference sequence). CDR3 loop: CASSLASSLATNEKLFF. The CDR3 DNA reads as TGTGCCAGCAGCTTGGCGTCTAGTCTTGCAACTAATGAAAAACTGTTTTTT.

The chain joins TRBV10-3 to TRBJ2-7, with D uncertain. The CDR3 length is 15 residues. Trimming removed 2 bases at V and 2 bases at J, with 13 bases between. From germline, CDR1 is ENHRY and CDR2 SYGVKD. The CDR3 region has the DNA TGTGCCATCAGTGAGAGTCCCAGAGGACCCTACGAGCAGTACTTC. Translation gives CAISESPRGPYEQYF.

For this clone: One end of the junction is discordant with germline, which a read error may explain. This chain connects TRBV7-6 to TRBJ1-2, with TRBD1 as a possible D gene (6 bases). Germline loops: CDR1 SGHVS, CDR2 FNYEAQ. This CDR3 has 12 amino acids. The CDR3 region is CASSFLMDRFYF. CDR3 DNA: TGTGCCAGCAGCTTCCTTATGGACAGATTCTACTTC.

The chain employs TRBV30 and TRBJ1-3; 7 bases map to TRBD1. CDR1 is GTSNPN and CDR2 is SVGIG in the germline V gene (reference sequence). The CDR3 totals 13 residues. V shed 8 bases and J 4 bases; nucleotides not matched to a gene: 8. The CDR3 protein is CAMRGQAGNTIYF. The CDR3 region has the DNA TGTGCCATGAGGGGGCAGGCCGGAAACACCATATATTTT. Variable domain in full (rest from reference TRBV30 and TRBJ1-3): SQTIHQWPATLVQPVGSPLSLECTVEGTSNPNLYWYRQAAGRGLQLLFYSVGIGQISSEVPQNLSASRPQDRQFILSSKKLLLSDSGFYLCAMRGQAGNTIYFGEGSWLTVV.

The chain recombines TRBV30 with TRBJ2-7, with D hard to call. The CDR3 sequence is 12 residues long. Trimming left V 7 bases short and J 0 bases short, with 10 bases between. Germline loops: CDR1 GTSNPN, CDR2 SVGIG (reference sequence). This chain's CDR3 is CALGWDSYEQYF. The CDR3 nucleotides are TGTGCCTTAGGGTGGGACTCCTACGAGCAGTACTTC.

V and J are TRBV7-6 and TRBJ1-4; tentative D call: TRBD1 (5 bases). Germline V CDR1 and CDR2: SGHVS, FNYEAQ. Trimming shortened V by 1 base and J by 2 bases, and 5 bases separated the two germline ends. The CDR3 extends over 14 amino acids. Here the CDR3 DNA reads TGTGCCAGCAGCTTAGGGGGGACTAATGAAAAACTGTTTTTT. Its translation: CASSLGGTNEKLFF.

This clone appeared a single time. The chain combines TRBV10-3 with TRBJ2-5; 9 bases match TRBD1. The CDR3 covers 18 residues. Germline V gene lookup returns CDR1 ENHRY and CDR2 SYGVKD. Trimming at V came to 0 bases and at J to 5 bases, leaving 13 bases not matched to a gene. CDR3: CAISESTRGTGLGETQYF. The CDR3, as DNA: TGTGCCATCAGTGAGTCGACTCGGGGGACAGGGTTGGGCGAGACCCAGTACTTC.

The rearrangement uses TRBV6-2 or TRBV6-3 and TRBJ2-5, with 8 nucleotides matching TRBD1. V lost 3 bases and J lost 5; bases outside the gene matches: 8. This CDR3 comprises 15 residues. Germline CDR1 and CDR2: MNHEY and SVGEGT. In DNA form, the CDR3 reads TGTGCCAGCAGTTATTGGGGCAGGGGGCTCGAGACCCAGTACTTC. It translates to CASSYWGRGLETQYF.